Listed below are T cell receptor beta chains from one sample, sequenced in a study of a mutant IDH1 vaccine in newly diagnosed glioma. The data were produced by immunoSEQ multiplex PCR, yet TCRdb's version contains in-frame clones alone and is incomplete. This table has nearly 55,000 clones, around 80% appearing once. Their recognized antigens are unknown. The sequencing here drew on PBMCs, taken from a glioma patient whose treatment included an IDH1 peptide vaccine. The source of these receptors is a young woman with glioma. The CDR3 runs from the conserved cysteine through the conserved F or W. A D gene is named only where the DNA matches it firmly. Only some rows state a clone size, as once, few, many or a class for expanded clones.

TRBV9,TRBD2,.,TRBJ2-6,TGTGCCAGCAGCCCCCGGGGGGGTGGCGCTGGGGCCAACGTCCTGACTTTC,CASSPRGGGAGANVLTF
TRBV10-1,.,.,TRBJ1-1,TGCGCCAGCAGAGGTCCGAACACTGAAGCTTTCTTT,CASRGPNTEAFF
TRBV28,TRBD1,.,TRBJ2-7,TGTGCCAGCAGTTCACGCGGGACAGGGGACTACGAGCAGTACTTC,CASSSRGTGDYEQYF
TRBV30,.,.,TRBJ2-3,TGTGCCTGGAGTGTAACTTTGGGAACCACAGATACGCAGTATTTT,CAWSVTLGTTDTQYF
TRBV25-1,.,.,TRBJ1-5,TGTGTCGTGGCCCGTGGCAATCAGCCCCAGCATTTT,CVVARGNQPQHF
TRBV4-1,TRBD2,.,TRBJ2-1,TGCGCCAGCAGCCGCCCCGCCCCGTTGGGGACTAGGGATGAGCAGTTCTTC,CASSRPAPLGTRDEQFF
TRBV7-9,TRBD1,few,TRBJ2-2,TGTGCCAGCAAGGACAGGGGGCCTACCGGGGAGCTGTTTTTT,CASKDRGPTGELFF
TRBV30,TRBD2,.,TRBJ2-1,TGTGCCTGGAGTAGGCTAGCGGGAGTGGGTGAGCAGTTCTTC,CAWSRLAGVGEQFF
TRBV27,TRBD2,.,TRBJ2-3,TGTGCCAGCAGTTCCCTGGGACTAGAACAAGATACGCAGTATTTT,CASSSLGLEQDTQYF
TRBV4-1,.,.,TRBJ2-1,TGCGCCAGCAGCCAAGACTCCGGGACACATCCCCGCTCCTACAATGAGCAGTTCTTC,CASSQDSGTHPRSYNEQFF
TRBV27,.,.,TRBJ1-2,TGTGCCAGCAGTATCACAGGCCTGGCTCCCTATGGCTACACCTTC,CASSITGLAPYGYTF
TRBV16,TRBD1,.,TRBJ2-2,TGTGCCAGCAGCCAATCGGCAGGGGGCATCACCGGGGAGCTGTTTTTT,CASSQSAGGITGELFF
TRBV4-1,.,.,TRBJ2-7,TGCGCCAGCAGCCAAGGGGGGGCAGGCGGTTACGAGCAGTACTTC,CASSQGGAGGYEQYF
TRBV27,TRBD2,.,TRBJ2-7,TGTGCCAGCAGTTTAGGCGGGAGGGCCGAGCAGTACTTC,CASSLGGRAEQYF
TRBV7-6,TRBD1,.,TRBJ2-7,TGTGCCAGCAGCCCACGTACACACCTACCTATCCGGGACAGGGGGCCGGCCGAGCAGTACTTC,CASSPRTHLPIRDRGPAEQYF
TRBV7-6,TRBD1,.,TRBJ2-1,TGTGCCAGCAGCGCCGGGACAGGGGCCTACAATGAGCAGTTCTTC,CASSAGTGAYNEQFF